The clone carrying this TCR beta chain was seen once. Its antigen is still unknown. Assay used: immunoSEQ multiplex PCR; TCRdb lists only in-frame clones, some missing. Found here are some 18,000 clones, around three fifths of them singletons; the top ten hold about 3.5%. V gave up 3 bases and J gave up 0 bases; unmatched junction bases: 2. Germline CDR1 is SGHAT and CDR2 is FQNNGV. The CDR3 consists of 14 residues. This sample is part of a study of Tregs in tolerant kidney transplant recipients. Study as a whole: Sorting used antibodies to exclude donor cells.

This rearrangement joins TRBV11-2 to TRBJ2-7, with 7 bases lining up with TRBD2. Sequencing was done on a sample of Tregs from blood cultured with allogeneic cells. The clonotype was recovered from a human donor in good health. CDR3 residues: CASSLREISYEQYF. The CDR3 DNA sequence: TGTGCCAGCAGCTTGCGGGAGATCTCCTACGAGCAGTACTTC.